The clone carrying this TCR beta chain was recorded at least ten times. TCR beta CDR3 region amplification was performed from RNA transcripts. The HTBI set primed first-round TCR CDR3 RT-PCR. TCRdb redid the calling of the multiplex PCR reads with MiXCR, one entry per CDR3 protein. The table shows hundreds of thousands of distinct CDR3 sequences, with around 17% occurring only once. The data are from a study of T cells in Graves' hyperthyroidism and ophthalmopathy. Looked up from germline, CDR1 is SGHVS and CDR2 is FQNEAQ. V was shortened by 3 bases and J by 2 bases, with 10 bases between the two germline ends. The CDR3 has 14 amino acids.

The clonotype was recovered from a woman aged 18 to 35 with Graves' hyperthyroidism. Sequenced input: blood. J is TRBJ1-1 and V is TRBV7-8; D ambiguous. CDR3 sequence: CASSFGDLNTEAFF. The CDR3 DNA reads TGTGCCAGCAGCTTCGGGGATCTAAACACTGAAGCTTTCTTT. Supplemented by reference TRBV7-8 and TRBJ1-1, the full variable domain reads GAGVSQSPRYKVAKRGQDVALRCDPISGHVSLFWYQQALGQGPEFLTYFQNEAQLDKSGLPSDRFFAERPEGSVSTLKIQRTQQEDSAVYLCASSFGDLNTEAFFGQGTRLTVV.